These 9 T cell receptor beta chains were sequenced from one sample in a study of blood T cell repertoires in COVID-19. TCRdb's table, derived via immunoSEQ multiplex PCR, lists solely in-frame clones and lacks some. The sample has 150,000 to 200,000 clones; more than 60% are singletons. Sequences were obtained from peripheral blood. The source of these receptors is a middle-aged man who had recovered from COVID-19.

The genes are TRBV7-9 and TRBJ1-1; D unclear. The germline V and J ends were trimmed by 2 bases and 6 bases, with 13 bases remaining between them. The CDR3 contains 14 residues. The V gene's germline CDR1 is SEHNR and CDR2 FQNEAQ (reference sequence). CDR3 DNA sequence: TGTGCCAGCAGCTTATCAGCAGGTTGGCCTGAAGCTTTCTTT. This codes for CASSLSAGWPEAFF.

The CDR3 nucleotides are TGTGCCACAAGGGGACAGGGGATCACAGATACGCAGTATTTT. This encodes CATRGQGITDTQYF. V and J are TRBV19 and TRBJ2-3, with 10 bases fitting TRBD1. V gave up 10 bases and J gave up 2 bases; unmatched junction bases: 6. Germline values: CDR1 LNHDA, CDR2 SQIVND (reference sequence). The CDR3 contains 14 residues.

The CDR3: CASSPRRPDTQYF. DNA of the CDR3: TGTGCCAGCAGCCCACGGCGGCCAGATACGCAGTATTTT. The chain links TRBV14 to TRBJ2-3; D is unclear. Trimming took off 4 bases at V and 4 bases at J, with 9 bases between the two ends. Germline V gives CDR1 SGHDN, CDR2 FVKESK. The CDR3 is 13 amino acids.

The table lists this clone with a count of one. The genes are TRBV11-3 and TRBJ2-2; D gene unclear. Trimming took off 4 bases at V and 9 bases at J, with 9 bases between the two ends. Germline assignment: CDR1 SGHNT and CDR2 YENEEA. The CDR3 is 12 residues long. This CDR3 reads CASSSRSRELFF. CDR3 DNA: TGTGCCAGCAGCTCCCGAAGCCGGGAGCTGTTTTTT.

This chain uses TRBV19 with TRBJ1-2; 7 bases align to TRBD1. The germline gives CDR1 LNHDA, CDR2 SQIVND (reference sequence). The CDR3 spans 13 residues. V shed 6 bases and J 2 bases; nucleotides not matched to a gene: 3. The CDR3 sequence: CASREQGNYGYTF. CDR3 in DNA: TGTGCCAGTAGGGAACAGGGGAACTATGGCTACACCTTC.

The gene calls are TRBV6-2 or TRBV6-3 and TRBJ2-5; maybe TRBD2 (6 bases). V lost 4 bases and J lost 5, with 11 bases in between. The CDR3 consists of 13 residues. CDR1 and CDR2 (germline): MNHEY, SVGEGT. The CDR3 DNA reads as TGTGCCAGCAGTTTGACTAGGTGGGAGACCCAGTACTTC. Amino acid sequence: CASSLTRWETQYF.

The chain carries TRBV5-1 and TRBJ2-1; 11 nucleotides align to TRBD2. The length of the CDR3 is 15 residues. CDR1 and CDR2 from the germline V gene are SGHRS and YFSETQ. V gave up 3 bases and J gave up 5 bases; unmatched junction bases: 4. CDR3 sequence (DNA): TGCGCCAGCAGCTCAACTAGCGGGGGCGACAATGAGCAGTTCTTC. This gives the protein CASSSTSGGDNEQFF.

This clone appeared a few times. The rearrangement joins TRBV7-3 to TRBJ2-1; 13 bases line up with TRBD2. The J segment lost 4 bases and the V segment lost 5 bases, leaving 8 bases of the junction unmatched. The CDR3 has 17 residues. The germline V gene encodes CDR1 SGHTA and CDR2 FQGTGA. CDR3 in DNA: TGTGCCAGCAGCAAGAGGACTAGCGGGAGTTTGTACAATGAGCAGTTCTTC. This codes for CASSKRTSGSLYNEQFF.

This clone has only one observation. The rearrangement joins TRBV3-1 (or the pseudogene TRBV3-2) to TRBJ2-5, with 8 nucleotides matching TRBD2. The CDR3 loop spans 16 amino acids. With 3 bases clipped from V and 7 bases from J, the junction kept 13 bases outside the gene matches. Germline loops: CDR1 LGHDT, CDR2 YNNKEL (reference sequence). The CDR3 bases are TGTGCCAGCAGCCAGGTGGGGACTAGGAGTTTCAGGACCCAGTACTTC. It yields the protein CASSQVGTRSFRTQYF.